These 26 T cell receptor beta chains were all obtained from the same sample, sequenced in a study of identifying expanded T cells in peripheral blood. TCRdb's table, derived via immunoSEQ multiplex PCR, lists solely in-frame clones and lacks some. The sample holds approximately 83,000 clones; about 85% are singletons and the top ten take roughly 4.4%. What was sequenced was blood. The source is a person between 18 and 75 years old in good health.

Written as DNA, the CDR3 is TGCGCCAGCAGCTCGTCGGGCCTTAGCTCCTATAATTCACCCCTCCACTTT. Amino acids: CASSSSGLSSYNSPLHF. The V gene is TRBV5-1, the J gene TRBJ1-6; the D is unclear. V dropped 3 bases and J dropped 0 bases, with 13 bases sitting between them. The CDR3 has 17 amino acids. Germline values: CDR1 SGHRS, CDR2 YFSETQ.

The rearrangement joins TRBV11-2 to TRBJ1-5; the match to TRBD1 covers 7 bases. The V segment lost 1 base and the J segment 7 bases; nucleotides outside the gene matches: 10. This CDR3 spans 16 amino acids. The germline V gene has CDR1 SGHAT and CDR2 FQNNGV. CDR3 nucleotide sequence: TGTGCCAGCAGCTTAGGAGCAGGGGGAGAAAAACAGCCCCAGCATTTT. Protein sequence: CASSLGAGGEKQPQHF.

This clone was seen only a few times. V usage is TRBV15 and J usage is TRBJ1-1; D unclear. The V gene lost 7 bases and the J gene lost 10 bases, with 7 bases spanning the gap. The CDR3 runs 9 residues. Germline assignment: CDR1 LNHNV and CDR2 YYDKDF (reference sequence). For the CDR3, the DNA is TGTGCCACCAACCTCCGAGCTTTCTTT. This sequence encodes CATNLRAFF.

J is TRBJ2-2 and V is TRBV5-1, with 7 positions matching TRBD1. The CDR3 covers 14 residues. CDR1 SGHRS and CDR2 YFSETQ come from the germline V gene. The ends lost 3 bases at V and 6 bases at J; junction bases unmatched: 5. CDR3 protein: CASSYNDRAGELFF. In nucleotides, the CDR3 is TGCGCCAGCAGCTACAATGACAGGGCCGGGGAGCTGTTTTTT.

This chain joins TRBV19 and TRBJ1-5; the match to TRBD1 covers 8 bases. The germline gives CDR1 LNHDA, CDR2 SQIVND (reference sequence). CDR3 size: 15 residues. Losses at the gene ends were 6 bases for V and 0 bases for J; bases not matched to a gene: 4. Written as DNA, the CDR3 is TGTGCCAGTAGCATGACAGGGGATAGCAATCAGCCCCAGCATTTT. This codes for CASSMTGDSNQPQHF.

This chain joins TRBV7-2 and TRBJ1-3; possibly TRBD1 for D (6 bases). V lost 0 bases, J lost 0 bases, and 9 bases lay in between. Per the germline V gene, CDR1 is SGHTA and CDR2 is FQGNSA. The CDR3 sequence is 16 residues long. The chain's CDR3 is CASSLATGLSGNTIYF. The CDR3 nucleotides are TGTGCCAGCAGCTTAGCGACAGGCCTCTCTGGAAACACCATATATTTT.

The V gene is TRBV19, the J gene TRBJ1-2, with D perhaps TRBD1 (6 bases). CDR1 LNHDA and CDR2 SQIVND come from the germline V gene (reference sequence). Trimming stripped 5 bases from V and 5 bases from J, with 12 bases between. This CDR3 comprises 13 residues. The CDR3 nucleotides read TGTGCCAGTAGTGACATCGGACAGTATGGCTACACCTTC. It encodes CASSDIGQYGYTF.

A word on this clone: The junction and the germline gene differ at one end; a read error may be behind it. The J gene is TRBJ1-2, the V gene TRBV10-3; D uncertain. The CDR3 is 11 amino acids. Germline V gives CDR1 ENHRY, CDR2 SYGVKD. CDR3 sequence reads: CASSYSVSYTF. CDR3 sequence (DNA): TGTGCCAGCAGTTACTCCGTTAGCTACACCTTC.

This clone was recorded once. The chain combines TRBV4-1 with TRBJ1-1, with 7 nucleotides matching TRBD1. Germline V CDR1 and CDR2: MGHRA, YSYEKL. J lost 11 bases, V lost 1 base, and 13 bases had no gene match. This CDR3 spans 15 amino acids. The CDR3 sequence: CASSQAGGGRDGAFF. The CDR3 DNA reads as TGCGCCAGCAGCCAAGCAGGGGGAGGCAGGGACGGGGCTTTCTTT.

For the CDR3, the DNA is TGTGCCAGCAGTTACAAGGGTCTTGGCTACACCTTC. It encodes CASSYKGLGYTF. V is TRBV6-5 and J is TRBJ1-2; the D is unclear. V lost 2 bases to trimming and J lost 7 bases, with 8 bases between them. This CDR3 region has 12 residues. Germline CDR1 MNHEY, CDR2 SVGAGI.

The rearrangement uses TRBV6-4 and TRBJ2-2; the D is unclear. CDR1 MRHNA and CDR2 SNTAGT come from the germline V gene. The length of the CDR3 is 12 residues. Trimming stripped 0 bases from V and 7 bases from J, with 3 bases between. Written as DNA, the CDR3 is TGTGCCAGCAGTGACTCGGACGGGGAGCTGTTTTTT. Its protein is CASSDSDGELFF.

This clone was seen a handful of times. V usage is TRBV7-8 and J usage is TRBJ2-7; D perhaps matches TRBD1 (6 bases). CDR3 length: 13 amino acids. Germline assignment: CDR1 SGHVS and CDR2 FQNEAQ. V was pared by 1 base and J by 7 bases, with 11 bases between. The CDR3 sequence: CASSLGGLGEQYF. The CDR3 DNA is TGTGCCAGCAGCTTAGGGGGGCTGGGGGAGCAGTACTTC.

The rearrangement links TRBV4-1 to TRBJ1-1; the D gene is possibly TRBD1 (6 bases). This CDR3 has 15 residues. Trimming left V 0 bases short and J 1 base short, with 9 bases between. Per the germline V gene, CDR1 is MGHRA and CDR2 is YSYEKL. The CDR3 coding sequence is TGCGCCAGCAGCCAAGAGCGGGGGCCGAACACTGAAGCTTTCTTT. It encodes CASSQERGPNTEAFF.

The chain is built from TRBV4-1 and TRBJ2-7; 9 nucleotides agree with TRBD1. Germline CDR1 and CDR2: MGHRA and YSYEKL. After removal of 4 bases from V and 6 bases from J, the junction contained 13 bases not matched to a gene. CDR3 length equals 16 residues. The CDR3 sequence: CASSPTPGQGRGEQYF. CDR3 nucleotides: TGCGCCAGCAGCCCCACACCGGGACAGGGAAGAGGCGAGCAGTACTTC.

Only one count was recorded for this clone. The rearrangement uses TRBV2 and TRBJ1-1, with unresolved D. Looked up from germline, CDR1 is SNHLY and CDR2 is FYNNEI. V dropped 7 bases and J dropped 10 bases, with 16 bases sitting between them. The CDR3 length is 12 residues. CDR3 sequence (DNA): TGTGCCAGCAAGCGAGAGGACTTCCGAGCTTTCTTT. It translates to CASKREDFRAFF.

The CDR3 here is CASSYRTGARGSPLHF. CDR3 nucleotide sequence: TGTGCCAGCAGCTATCGGACAGGGGCGCGGGGATCACCCCTCCACTTT. The chain employs TRBV7-2 and TRBJ1-6; 9 nucleotides align to TRBD1. The CDR3 totals 16 residues. Germline-derived CDR1 and CDR2 are SGHTA and FQGNSA. The trim removed 4 bases at V and 10 bases at J, leaving 11 bases unmatched.

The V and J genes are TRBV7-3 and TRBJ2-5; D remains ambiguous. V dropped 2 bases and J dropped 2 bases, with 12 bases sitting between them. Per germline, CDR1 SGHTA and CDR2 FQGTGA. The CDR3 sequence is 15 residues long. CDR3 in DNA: TGTGCCAGCAGCTTAGGGCACGGGTTTCAAGAGACCCAGTACTTC. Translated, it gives CASSLGHGFQETQYF.

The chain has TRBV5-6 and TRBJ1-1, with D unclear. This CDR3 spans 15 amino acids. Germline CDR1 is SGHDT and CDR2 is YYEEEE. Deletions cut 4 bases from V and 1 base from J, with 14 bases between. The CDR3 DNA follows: TGTGCCAGCAGCAACGTGGCAGGACCGAACACTGAAGCTTTCTTT. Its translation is CASSNVAGPNTEAFF. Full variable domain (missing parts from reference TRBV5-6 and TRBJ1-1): DAGVTQSPTHLIKTRGQQVTLRCSPKSGHDTVSWYQQALGQGPQFIFQYYEEEERQRGNFPDRFSGHQFPNYSSELNVNALLLGDSALYLCASSNVAGPNTEAFFGQGTRLTVV.

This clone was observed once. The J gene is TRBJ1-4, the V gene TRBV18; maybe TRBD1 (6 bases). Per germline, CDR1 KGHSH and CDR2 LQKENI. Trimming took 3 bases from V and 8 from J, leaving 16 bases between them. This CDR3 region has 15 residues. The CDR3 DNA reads TGTGCCAGCTCACCGGGCTCAGGGGTCAGAGAAAAACTGTTTTTT. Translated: CASSPGSGVREKLFF.

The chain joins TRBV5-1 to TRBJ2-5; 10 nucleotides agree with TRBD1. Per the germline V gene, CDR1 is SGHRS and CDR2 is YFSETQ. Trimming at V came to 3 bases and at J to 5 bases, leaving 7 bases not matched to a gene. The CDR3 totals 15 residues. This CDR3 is CASSYPDRGEETQYF. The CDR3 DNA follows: TGCGCCAGCAGCTACCCGGACAGGGGGGAGGAGACCCAGTACTTC.

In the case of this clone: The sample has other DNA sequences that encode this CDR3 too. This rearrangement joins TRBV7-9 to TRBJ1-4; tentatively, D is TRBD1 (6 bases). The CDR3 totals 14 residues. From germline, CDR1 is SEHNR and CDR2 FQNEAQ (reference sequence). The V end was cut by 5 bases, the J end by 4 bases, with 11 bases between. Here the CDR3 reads CASSEGHRNEKLFF. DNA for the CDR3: TGTGCCAGCAGCGAGGGACACCGTAATGAAAAACTGTTTTTT.

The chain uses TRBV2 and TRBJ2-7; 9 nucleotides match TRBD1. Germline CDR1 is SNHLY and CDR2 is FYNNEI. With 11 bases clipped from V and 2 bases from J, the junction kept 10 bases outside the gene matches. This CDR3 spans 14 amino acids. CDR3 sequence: CARQYRTGAYEQYF. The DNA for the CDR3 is TGTGCCCGACAATATCGGACAGGGGCCTACGAGCAGTACTTC.

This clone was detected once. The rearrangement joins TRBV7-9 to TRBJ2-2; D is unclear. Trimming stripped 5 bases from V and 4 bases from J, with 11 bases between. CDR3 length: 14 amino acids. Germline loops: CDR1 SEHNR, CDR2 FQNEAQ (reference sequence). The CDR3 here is CASSPPNPTGELFF. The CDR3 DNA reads TGTGCCAGCAGCCCCCCTAATCCCACCGGGGAGCTGTTTTTT.

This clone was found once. In nucleotides, the CDR3 is TGTGCCAGCAGCTTAGATCCGGGGGTCAGCGAGCAGTACTTC. It codes for CASSLDPGVSEQYF. This chain joins TRBV11-2 and TRBJ2-7, with a possible D match to TRBD2 (6 bases). Looked up from germline, CDR1 is SGHAT and CDR2 is FQNNGV. The CDR3 length is 14 residues. The V and J ends lost 0 bases and 6 bases respectively, with 12 bases between them.

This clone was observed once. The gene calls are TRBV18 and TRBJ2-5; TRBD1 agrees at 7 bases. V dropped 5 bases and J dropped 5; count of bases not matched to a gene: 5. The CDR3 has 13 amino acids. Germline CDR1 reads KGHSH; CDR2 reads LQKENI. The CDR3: CASSMGQLETQYF. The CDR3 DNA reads TGTGCCAGCTCAATGGGACAGCTCGAGACCCAGTACTTC.

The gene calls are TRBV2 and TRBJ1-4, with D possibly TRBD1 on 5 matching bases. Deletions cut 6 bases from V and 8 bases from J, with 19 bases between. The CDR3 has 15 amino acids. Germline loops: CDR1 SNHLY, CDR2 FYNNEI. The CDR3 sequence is CASRRDGTRQEKLFF. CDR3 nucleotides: TGTGCCAGCAGACGTGACGGGACCCGACAAGAAAAACTGTTTTTT.